Listed below are T cell receptor beta chains from one sample, sequenced in a study of cytomegalovirus exposure and HLA in healthy donors. TCRdb's copy holds only in-frame clones and misses some; the assay was immunoSEQ multiplex PCR. The sample consists of 250,000 or so clones, over 75% of them appearing once. The sample consisted of PBMCs. These receptor sequences come from a man between 18 and 29 years old in good health and CMV-seropositive. The CDR3 runs from the conserved cysteine through the conserved F or W. D genes are given only for firm matches. Only part of the rows carry a size: once, few, many, or a class if the clone is expanded.

TRBV27	TRBJ2-3	TRBD2	NA	TGTGCCAGCAGTCCAACTAGCGGGAGAGTCTTTAGGGATACGCAGTATTTT	CASSPTSGRVFRDTQYF
TRBV10-3	TRBJ2-6	NA	NA	TGTGCCATCAGTGAAATGCATAAACTATACTCTGGGGCCAACGTCCTGACTTTC	CAISEMHKLYSGANVLTF
TRBV29-1	TRBJ2-7	TRBD1	once	TGCAGCGTTGGGAAAGGACAGGGGTCTTACTCCTACGAGCAGTACTTC	CSVGKGQGSYSYEQYF
TRBV7-8	TRBJ1-2	TRBD1	NA	TGTGCCAGCAGTACTTTGCGGGACAGCCTTTATGGCTACACCTTC	CASSTLRDSLYGYTF
TRBV29-1	TRBJ2-1	TRBD2	NA	TGCAGCGTGGCTGGACTAGCGGTTAACTACAATGAGCAGTTCTTC	CSVAGLAVNYNEQFF
TRBV5-1	TRBJ2-7	TRBD2	few	TGCGCCAGCAGCATATCCGGGACTAGCTACGAGCAGTACTTC	CASSISGTSYEQYF
TRBV28	TRBJ1-1	TRBD1	NA	TGTGCCAGCAGTTCAGGGGGCACTGAAGCTTTCTTT	CASSSGGTEAFF
TRBV5-1	TRBJ2-1	TRBD1	NA	TGCGCCAGCAGCCACTGGACAGGGCTTAACAATGAGCAGTTCTTC	CASSHWTGLNNEQFF
TRBV29-1	TRBJ1-2	TRBD1	few	TGCAGCGTGACAGGGGTTGATAACTATGGCTACACCTTC	CSVTGVDNYGYTF
TRBV15	TRBJ1-4	TRBD1	NA	TGTGCCACCAGCAACCGGGACAGGGCTAATGAAAAACTGTTTTTT	CATSNRDRANEKLFF
TRBV4-3	TRBJ2-7	TRBD2	NA	TGCGCCAGCAGCCAAGCGACTAGCGAAAGGAGCTCCTACGAGCAGTACTTC	CASSQATSERSSYEQYF
TRBV6-1	TRBJ1-4	NA	NA	TGTGCCAGCAGTGAAGCGGCAGGCGGGCCTCATGCAACTAATGAAAAACTGTTTTTT	CASSEAAGGPHATNEKLFF
TRBV5-6	TRBJ1-1	NA	NA	TGTGCCAGCAGCTTGTGGGAGGGCCTACCCGAAGCTTTCTTT	CASSLWEGLPEAFF
TRBV30	TRBJ2-5	TRBD2	NA	TGTGCCTGGAGTGTAGCGCGCTCTAGCGGCGCCCAAGAGACCCAGTACTTC	CAWSVARSSGAQETQYF
TRBV11-2	TRBJ2-3	TRBD1	few	TGTGCCAGCAGCTTAGGACAGGGTATAAGCACAGATACGCAGTATTTT	CASSLGQGISTDTQYF
TRBV6-5	TRBJ1-1	NA	NA	TGTGCCAGCAGTTCCGGACCGGCATACGAAGCTTTCTTT	CASSSGPAYEAFF
TRBV27	TRBJ2-1	TRBD2	NA	TGTGCCAGCAGTTTACTCGGGACTAGCGGGAGTGGGGGGCAGTTCTTC	CASSLLGTSGSGGQFF
TRBV5-4	TRBJ1-2	NA	NA	TGTGCCAGCAGCTTGGTAGGGGGTCGGAACTATGGCTACACCTTC	CASSLVGGRNYGYTF
TRBV9	TRBJ2-2	NA	once	TGTGCCAGCAGCGTAGCATCGGGCTACGGGGAGCTGTTTTTT	CASSVASGYGELFF
TRBV7-2	TRBJ1-2	NA	NA	TGTGCCAGCAGCCCGGGGGGATCTAACTATGGCTACACCTTC	CASSPGGSNYGYTF
TRBV5-1	TRBJ1-1	TRBD1	NA	TGCGCCAGCAGCCCTGGGACAGGGAACACTGAAGCTTTCTTT	CASSPGTGNTEAFF
TRBV6-1	TRBJ2-3	TRBD1	NA	TGTGCCAGCAGTACAGGGGTCCCCACAGATACGCAGTATTTT	CASSTGVPTDTQYF
TRBV6-6	TRBJ1-1	NA	NA	TGTGCCAGCACCCTTGGGGCGCTGAACACTGAAGCTTTCTTT	CASTLGALNTEAFF
TRBV6-1	TRBJ2-7	NA	NA	TGTGCCAGCAGCCCAAGGGGCTACTTATACGAGCAGTACTTC	CASSPRGYLYEQYF
TRBV19	TRBJ2-2	TRBD2	NA	TGTGCCAGTAGTATCGGCGGGAGGGGGAGCGGGGAGCTGTTTTTT	CASSIGGRGSGELFF
TRBV7-2	TRBJ1-2	NA	NA	TGTGCCAGCAGCTCTGTTCAGCAATATGGCTACACCTTC	CASSSVQQYGYTF
TRBV9	TRBJ2-2	NA	NA	TGTGCCAGCAGTTCCGGACCCTATAGAACCGGGGAGCTGTTTTTT	CASSSGPYRTGELFF